These T cell receptor beta chains were read from a single sample in a study of response to subunit inactivated influenza vaccine. Each CDR3 protein gets one entry after TCRdb re-called the RT-PCR reads with MiXCR. This sample has over 150,000 distinct CDR3 sequences, with about 10% found just once. The sample here was non-naive T cells sorted from PBMCs, taken on the day of vaccination. The receptors stem from a man over 45 who received an inactivated influenza vaccine. Each CDR3 is given with its conserved first and last residue. A D gene is named only where the DNA matches it firmly. Part of the rows lack a size; the others show once, few, many or a class for expanded clones.

>TRBV5-4|TRBD1|TRBJ2-1|many
TGTGCCAGCAGCTCCCCGGGACAGGGCAGTGAGCAGTTCTTC
CASSSPGQGSEQFF
>TRBV11-2|.|TRBJ2-3|many
TGTGCCAGCAGCCCCTCGGTCTCAGGCAGCCGACGGTTCGGTACGCAGTATTTT
CASSPSVSGSRRFGTQYF
>TRBV11-2|.|TRBJ2-3|few
TGTGCCAGCAGCTTAGGAGGTAGTTCAGATACGCAGTATTTT
CASSLGGSSDTQYF
>TRBV6-2/TRBV6-3|TRBD1|TRBJ2-5|.
TGTGCCAGCAGGGGACAGGGGACGTTTAATCCAGAGACCCAGTACTTC
CASRGQGTFNPETQYF
>TRBV28|TRBD2|TRBJ2-2|.
TGTGCCAGCAGTATTACTAGCGGGGGTACCGGGGAGCTGTTTTTT
CASSITSGGTGELFF
>TRBV11-2|TRBD1|TRBJ1-2|.
TGTGCCAGCACCCTGCCTGGGACAGCATTTAACTATGGCTACACCTTC
CASTLPGTAFNYGYTF
>TRBV6-1|TRBD2|TRBJ2-3|few
TGTGCCAGCAGCCGACTAGCGGGGGTCATAACGCAGTATTTT
CASSRLAGVITQYF
>TRBV5-6|.|TRBJ1-2|few
TGTGCCAGCAGCTTGTCCCCCGGGGGGCTCTATGGCTACACCTTC
CASSLSPGGLYGYTF
>TRBV20-1|.|TRBJ1-6|few
TGCAGTGCTAGAGTTTGGGCAGGGGATAATTCACCCCTCCACTTT
CSARVWAGDNSPLHF
>TRBV9|.|TRBJ2-3|.
.
CASSVAAGAGWGRYF
>TRBV6-5|TRBD2|TRBJ2-3|.
TGTGCCAGCAGTTACGAGGGACTAGCGGGGTCCAGGGTTACGCAGTATTTT
CASSYEGLAGSRVTQYF
>TRBV24-1|TRBD1|TRBJ2-1|many
TGTGCCACCCGCCCCGGACAGGGATTCTCCTACAATGAGCAGTTCTTC
CATRPGQGFSYNEQFF
>TRBV5-1|.|TRBJ1-4|few
TGCGCCAGCAGCTTAGTTCCGACAGCAACTAATGAAAAACTGTTTTTT
CASSLVPTATNEKLFF
>TRBV2|TRBD1|TRBJ2-2|few
TGTGCCAGCAGTCTTGAGGGGGCTAACACCGGGGAGCTGTTTTTT
CASSLEGANTGELFF
>TRBV19|.|TRBJ2-7|.
TGTGCCAGTAGTATCGGGTTTGGGACTCTCTCTGGGGAGCAGTACTTC
CASSIGFGTLSGEQYF
>TRBV20-1|TRBD2|TRBJ2-1|.
TGCAGTGCTAGTCCTCGTGCGGGGGCCTACAATGAGCAGTTCTTC
CSASPRAGAYNEQFF
>TRBV2|TRBD2|TRBJ2-1|.
TGTGCCAGCATGGAGCTAGCGGGGGGGTCCTACAATGAGCAGTTCTTC
CASMELAGGSYNEQFF
>TRBV3-1|.|TRBJ2-1|.
TGTGCCAGCAGCCAAGCTGGCCGCGGCAATGAGCAGTTCTTC
CASSQAGRGNEQFF
>TRBV19|.|TRBJ2-4|.
TGTGCCAGTAGTATCGCCCGAGCCAAAAACATTCAGTACTTC
CASSIARAKNIQYF
>TRBV20-1|.|TRBJ1-5|few
TGCAGTGCTAAGCAGGGCGAATCCCAGCCCCAGCATTTT
CSAKQGESQPQHF
>TRBV5-1|TRBD2|TRBJ2-1|.
TGCGCCAGCAGCTACGTGAGGGAGGGGAATGAGCAGTTCTTC
CASSYVREGNEQFF
>TRBV10-3|.|TRBJ1-5|.
TGTGCCATCAGTGACATGGGGGCGGGGAGCAATCAGCCCCAGCATTTT
CAISDMGAGSNQPQHF
>TRBV19|TRBD1|TRBJ2-7|few
TGTGCCAGTAGTACCACGGACAGGGCGGGCGAGCAGTACTTC
CASSTTDRAGEQYF
>TRBV12-3/TRBV12-4|.|TRBJ2-5|many
TGTGCCAGCAGTTTTGACCGAGCAACCCAGTACTTC
CASSFDRATQYF
>TRBV20-1|.|TRBJ2-5|many
TGCAGTGCTACCAGGGAACGGGAGACCCAGTACTTC
CSATRERETQYF
>TRBV6-5|.|TRBJ1-4|.
TGTGCCAGCAGTTACTCAGGTCCGGGTTTGAGTGAAAAACTGTTTTTT
CASSYSGPGLSEKLFF